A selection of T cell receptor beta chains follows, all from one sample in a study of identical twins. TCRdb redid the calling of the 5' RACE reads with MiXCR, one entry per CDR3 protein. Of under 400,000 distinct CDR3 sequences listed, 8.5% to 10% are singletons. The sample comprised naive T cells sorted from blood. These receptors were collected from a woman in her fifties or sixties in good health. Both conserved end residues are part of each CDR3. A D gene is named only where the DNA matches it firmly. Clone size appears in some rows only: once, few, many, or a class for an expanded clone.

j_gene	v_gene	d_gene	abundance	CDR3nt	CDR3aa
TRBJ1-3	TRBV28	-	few	TGTGCCAGCAGCCCCACCCTCGACAAAAACACCATATATTTT	CASSPTLDKNTIYF
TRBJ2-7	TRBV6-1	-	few	TGTGCCAGCAGTGAACAAGCAGGGGCTATTACCTACGAGCAGTACTTC	CASSEQAGAITYEQYF
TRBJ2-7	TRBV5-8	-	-	TGTGCCAGCAGCTTGCTTCAGGGTTACGACGAGCAGTACTTC	CASSLLQGYDEQYF
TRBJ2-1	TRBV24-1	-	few	TGTGCCACCAGTGAGGGGACGGGACTTCCCTACAATGAGCAGTTCTTC	CATSEGTGLPYNEQFF
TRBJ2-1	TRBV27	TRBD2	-	TGTGCCAGCAGTCTCCGACTAGCGGGAGCTCCCCACAATGAGCAGTTCTTC	CASSLRLAGAPHNEQFF
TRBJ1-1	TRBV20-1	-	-	TGCAGTGCTAGAGTACGGCTGCAGAACACTGAAGCTTTCTTT	CSARVRLQNTEAFF
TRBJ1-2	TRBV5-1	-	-	TGCGCCAGCAGCGTCGACACTGCTTATGGCTACACCTTC	CASSVDTAYGYTF
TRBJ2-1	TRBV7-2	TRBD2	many	TGTGCCAGCAGCTCGCCGGGACTAGCGGGCAATGAGCAGTTCTTC	CASSSPGLAGNEQFF
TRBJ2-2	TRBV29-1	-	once	TGCAGCGCCTGGCCAGGGGACACACACGGGGAGCTGGTTTTT	CSAWPGDTHGELVF
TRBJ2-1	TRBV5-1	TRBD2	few	TGCGCCAGCAGTTGGATTGGCGGGAGTTCTTACAATGAGCAGTTCTTC	CASSWIGGSSYNEQFF
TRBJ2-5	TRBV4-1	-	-	TGCGCCAGCAGCCAAGAAAATGGTTTCCAAGAGACCCAGTACTTC	CASSQENGFQETQYF
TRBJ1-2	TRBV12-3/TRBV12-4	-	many	TGTGCCAGCAGGTCCCTCGGACCTGACTATGGCTACACCTTC	CASRSLGPDYGYTF
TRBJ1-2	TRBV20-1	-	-	TGCAGTGCTAGAGAGATGGCTTTTGGCTACACCTTC	CSAREMAFGYTF
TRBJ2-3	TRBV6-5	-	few	TGTGCCAGCAGCCGCCCGGCCGTGCGGGGAACAGATACGCAGTATTTT	CASSRPAVRGTDTQYF
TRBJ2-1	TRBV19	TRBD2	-	TGTGCCAGTAGTGCGGGACTAGCGGGAGTCCAGGAGCAGTTCTTC	CASSAGLAGVQEQFF
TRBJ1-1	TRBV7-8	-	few	TGTGCCAGCAGCTTATCCCCAGGCTCGGGGAACACTGAAGCTTTCTTT	CASSLSPGSGNTEAFF
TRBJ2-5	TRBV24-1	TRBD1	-	TGTGCCACCAGTGACGAAAGGACAGGTATACAAGAGACCCAGTACTTC	CATSDERTGIQETQYF
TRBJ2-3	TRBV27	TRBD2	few	TGTGCCAGCACTAATGTCCCAGCGGGACGCACAGATACGCAGTATTTT	CASTNVPAGRTDTQYF
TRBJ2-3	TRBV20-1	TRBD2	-	TGCAGTGCTAGAGATTGGACTAGCGGCACAGATACGCAGTATTTT	CSARDWTSGTDTQYF
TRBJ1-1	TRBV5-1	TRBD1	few	TGCGCCAGCAGTTCGGACAGGCCTAATGAAGCTTTCTTT	CASSSDRPNEAFF
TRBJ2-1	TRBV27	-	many	TGTGCCAGCGGGGGGACAGTCTACAATGAGCAGTTCTTC	CASGGTVYNEQFF
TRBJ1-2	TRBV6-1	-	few	TGTGCCAGCAGTGCAGGGACTTTCTATGGCTACACCTTC	CASSAGTFYGYTF
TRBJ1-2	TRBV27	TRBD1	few	TGTGCCAGCAGTTTTCTCGGGACAGGACCTATCTATGGCTACACCTTC	CASSFLGTGPIYGYTF
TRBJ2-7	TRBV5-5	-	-	TGTGCCAGCAGTTCCTCGGTGCGCGCGTACGAGCAGTACTTC	CASSSSVRAYEQYF
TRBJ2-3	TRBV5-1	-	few	TGCGCCAGCAGCTTGAGAGGTCCTTTGGATACGCAGTATTTT	CASSLRGPLDTQYF
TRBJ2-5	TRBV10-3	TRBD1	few	TGTGCCACCCAATCCCTTTCGGGACAGCAAGAGACCCAGTACTTC	CATQSLSGQQETQYF
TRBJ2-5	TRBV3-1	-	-	TGTGCCAGCAGCCCACGGTCGGGAGTCCGGGAGACCCAGTACTTC	CASSPRSGVRETQYF
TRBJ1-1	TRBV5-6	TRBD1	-	TGTGCCAGCAGCTTGCCTCCTCTTCTGACAGGGGGCACTGAAGCTTTCTTT	CASSLPPLLTGGTEAFF
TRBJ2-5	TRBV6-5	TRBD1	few	TGTGCCAGCAGCCTTCTCAGGGGGCGAGAGACCCAGTACTTC	CASSLLRGRETQYF
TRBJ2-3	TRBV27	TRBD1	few	TGTGCCAGCAGTTCGATTGGGACAGGGGGGAATACGCAGTATTTT	CASSSIGTGGNTQYF
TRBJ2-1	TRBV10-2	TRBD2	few	TGCGCCAGCAGTGAGCCTAAGGGAACGGGAGGGCGTCGCAATGAGCAGTTCTTC	CASSEPKGTGGRRNEQFF
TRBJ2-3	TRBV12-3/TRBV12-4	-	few	TGTGCCAGCAGTTTATCGGACTATCTGGCAGATACGCAGTATTTT	CASSLSDYLADTQYF
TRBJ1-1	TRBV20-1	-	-	TGCAGTGCTAGAGCCCTTGCAGCTCCCTTTAACACTGAAGCTTTCTTT	CSARALAAPFNTEAFF
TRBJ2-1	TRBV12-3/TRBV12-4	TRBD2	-	TGTGCCAGCAGTTTGGCGGGAGAGAACTACAATGAGCAGTTCTTC	CASSLAGENYNEQFF
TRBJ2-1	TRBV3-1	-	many	TGTGCCAGCAGCCTAGGTAGGGGGGCTAACAATGAGCAGTTCTTC	CASSLGRGANNEQFF
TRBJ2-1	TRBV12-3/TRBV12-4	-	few	TGTGCCAGCAGCATAAGACAGGCCCCCAAGGGGCAGTTCTTC	CASSIRQAPKGQFF
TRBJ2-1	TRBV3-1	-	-	TGTGCCAGCAGCCCCAGTCCGGGGATAAGCTCCTACAATGAGCAGTTCTTC	CASSPSPGISSYNEQFF
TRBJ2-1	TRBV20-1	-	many	TGCAGTGCTAGAGATCTAGTTAATGAGCAGTTCTTC	CSARDLVNEQFF
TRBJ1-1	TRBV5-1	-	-	TGCGCCAGCAGCTTGGGCCTACTTGGGGCCACTGAAGCTTTCTTT	CASSLGLLGATEAFF
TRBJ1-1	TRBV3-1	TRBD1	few	TGTGCCAGCAGCCAAGGGACAGGGGAAACTGAAGCTTTCTTT	CASSQGTGETEAFF
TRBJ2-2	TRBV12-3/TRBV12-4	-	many	TGTGCCAGCAGCCAACACGGGGAGCTGTTTTTT	CASSQHGELFF